Listed below are T cell receptor beta chains from one sample, sequenced in a study of regulatory T cells. Data came from immunoSEQ multiplex PCR; TCRdb stores just in-frame clones and leaves some out. This table has 30,000 to 40,000 clones, 93% appearing once. The sample consisted of conventional CD4+ T cells sorted from blood. These receptors came from a child aged 2 to 10 with CD3G deficiency. Each CDR3 is given with its conserved first and last residue. D genes are given only for firm matches. The size field is filled for only some rows; it gives once, few, many or a size class.

J: TRBJ2-7
D: TRBD2
V: TRBV28
size: NA
length: 16
DNA: TGTGCCAGCAGTTCAGGGACTAAGAGGGCGTATTCCGAGCAGTACTTC
CDR3: CASSSGTKRAYSEQYF

J: TRBJ1-2
D: NA
V: TRBV28
size: NA
length: 12
DNA: TGTGCCAGCAGTTCTACTTTCTCTAAGTACACCTTC
CDR3: CASSSTFSKYTF

J: TRBJ2-1
D: NA
V: TRBV28
size: NA
length: 12
DNA: TGTGCCAGCAGGGCACTCTTTAGCGAGCAGTTCTTC
CDR3: CASRALFSEQFF

J: TRBJ2-2
D: TRBD1
V: TRBV7-9
size: NA
length: 15
DNA: TGTGCCAGCAGCTCAGACAGGGGCGCTACCGGGGAGCTGTTTTTT
CDR3: CASSSDRGATGELFF

J: TRBJ2-1
D: TRBD2
V: TRBV28
size: NA
length: 15
DNA: TGTGCCAGCAGTCTTGGACTAGCGGGTATCAATGAGCAGTTCTTC
CDR3: CASSLGLAGINEQFF

J: TRBJ2-7
D: NA
V: TRBV5-1
size: NA
length: 15
DNA: TGCGCCAGCAGCTTGGGATCCGTGGGAGTGGGCGAGCAGTACTTC
CDR3: CASSLGSVGVGEQYF

J: TRBJ2-6
D: NA
V: TRBV28
size: once
length: 16
DNA: TGTGCCAGCAGTTCACCGGGAGCTTCTGGGGCCAACGTCCTGACTTTC
CDR3: CASSSPGASGANVLTF

J: TRBJ2-1
D: TRBD2
V: TRBV5-1
size: NA
length: 15
DNA: TGCGCCAGCAGCCCCGGGACTAGCGGATTAAATGAGCAGTTCTTC
CDR3: CASSPGTSGLNEQFF

J: TRBJ1-4
D: NA
V: TRBV5-1
size: NA
length: 14
DNA: TGCGCCAGCCGAGCGGATGCAACTAATGAAAAACTGTTTTTT
CDR3: CASRADATNEKLFF

J: TRBJ2-3
D: TRBD2
V: TRBV5-1
size: NA
length: 20
DNA: TGCGCCAGCAGCTTGGGTCTTACTAGCGGGGGTGCAATGGCGACAGATACGCAGTATTTT
CDR3: CASSLGLTSGGAMATDTQYF

J: TRBJ2-3
D: TRBD2
V: TRBV28
size: NA
length: 17
DNA: TGTGCCAGCAGTTTAGCCACTAGCGGGAGGGCCGCAGATACGCAGTATTTT
CDR3: CASSLATSGRAADTQYF

J: TRBJ2-2
D: NA
V: TRBV11-3
size: NA
length: 14
DNA: TGTGCCAGCAGCTTAGTAACTGGGCCCGGGGAGCTGTTTTTT
CDR3: CASSLVTGPGELFF

J: TRBJ2-3
D: TRBD2
V: TRBV18
size: NA
length: 17
DNA: TGTGCCAGCTCCCTCACTAGCGGGAGAGGGGGCACAGATACGCAGTATTTT
CDR3: CASSLTSGRGGTDTQYF

J: TRBJ2-3
D: NA
V: TRBV7-9
size: NA
length: 17
DNA: TGTGCCAGCAGCTTCGGATTCGGGGGCCACTTCGCAGATACGCAGTATTTT
CDR3: CASSFGFGGHFADTQYF

J: TRBJ2-5
D: TRBD2
V: TRBV7-9
size: NA
length: 15
DNA: TGTGCCAGCAGCTTAACTAGCGGGTACCAAGAGACCCAGTACTTC
CDR3: CASSLTSGYQETQYF

J: TRBJ2-3
D: NA
V: TRBV5-1
size: NA
length: 14
DNA: TGCGCCAGCAGCTTGACAGCCCAGGGACATACGCAGTATTTT
CDR3: CASSLTAQGHTQYF

J: TRBJ1-6
D: TRBD1
V: TRBV6-5
size: NA
length: 14
DNA: TGTGCCAGCAGCCTGGACAGGGGCAATTCACCCCTCCACTTT
CDR3: CASSLDRGNSPLHF

J: TRBJ1-4
D: NA
V: TRBV10-3
size: few
length: 14
DNA: TGTGCCACCTGGAAAGGAGGGTATAGTGAAAAACTGTTTTTT
CDR3: CATWKGGYSEKLFF

J: TRBJ2-2
D: NA
V: TRBV19
size: NA
length: 12
DNA: TGTGCCAGTAGTAAGCCCACCGGGGAGCTGTTTTTT
CDR3: CASSKPTGELFF

J: TRBJ1-5
D: NA
V: TRBV5-1
size: NA
length: 15
DNA: TGCGCCAGCAGCTTGGATGGGGGGCGGAATCAGCCCCAGCATTTT
CDR3: CASSLDGGRNQPQHF

J: TRBJ2-7
D: NA
V: TRBV30
size: NA
length: 13
DNA: TGTGCCTGGAGTAAGGGAACCTCCTACGAGCAGTACTTC
CDR3: CAWSKGTSYEQYF

J: TRBJ2-7
D: NA
V: TRBV28
size: NA
length: 12
DNA: TGTGCCAGCAGTTTACAGGGGAGCGAGCAGTACTTC
CDR3: CASSLQGSEQYF

J: TRBJ2-7
D: TRBD1
V: TRBV28
size: NA
length: 15
DNA: TGTGCCAGCAGTGGTCCTCGGACAGGGAAACACGAGCAGTACTTC
CDR3: CASSGPRTGKHEQYF

J: TRBJ1-1
D: TRBD1
V: TRBV28
size: NA
length: 16
DNA: TGTGCCAGCAGTTTTACGGGACAGGGTTCGGGCACTGAAGCTTTCTTT
CDR3: CASSFTGQGSGTEAFF

J: TRBJ1-1
D: NA
V: TRBV28
size: NA
length: 13
DNA: TGTGCCAGCAGTTCCCCGCAGTACACTGAAGCTTTCTTT
CDR3: CASSSPQYTEAFF

J: TRBJ2-3
D: TRBD2
V: TRBV7-8
size: NA
length: 15
DNA: TGTGCCAGCAGCTTAGAAGGACTAGCGGGAGAAGCGCAGTATTTT
CDR3: CASSLEGLAGEAQYF

J: TRBJ2-3
D: NA
V: TRBV7-9
size: NA
length: 15
DNA: TGTGCCAGCAGCTCTTACGTAGGATTCACAGATACGCAGTATTTT
CDR3: CASSSYVGFTDTQYF

J: TRBJ2-7
D: NA
V: TRBV6-1
size: once
length: 15
DNA: TGTGCCAGCAGTGCCCCGGAATTGGCCACCTACGAGCAGTACTTC
CDR3: CASSAPELATYEQYF

J: TRBJ1-5
D: NA
V: TRBV28
size: NA
length: 15
DNA: TGTGCCAGCAGTACCCCGACAGGAGCGGTTCAGCCCCAGCATTTT
CDR3: CASSTPTGAVQPQHF

J: TRBJ2-1
D: NA
V: TRBV7-5
size: NA
length: 15
DNA: TGTGCCAGCAGCTCCCCCGGGACTCCGTTAAATGAGCAGTTCTTC
CDR3: CASSSPGTPLNEQFF

J: TRBJ1-4
D: TRBD1
V: TRBV28
size: NA
length: 14
DNA: TGTGCCAGCAGTGAAGGGGGCGCAAATGAAAAACTGTTTTTT
CDR3: CASSEGGANEKLFF

J: TRBJ2-3
D: NA
V: TRBV7-9
size: NA
length: 15
DNA: TGTGCCAGCAGCTTAGGGGGTTCGCGGGGAGATACGCAGTATTTT
CDR3: CASSLGGSRGDTQYF

J: TRBJ2-1
D: TRBD2
V: TRBV28
size: NA
length: 17
DNA: TGTGCCAGCAGTGATGCGTCCGGGACTAGTGGTTTCAATGAGCAGTTCTTC
CDR3: CASSDASGTSGFNEQFF

J: TRBJ2-7
D: NA
V: TRBV7-8
size: NA
length: 15
DNA: TGTGCCAGCAGCCCCCGGCGGGAAAGGATCTCCGAGCAGTACTTC
CDR3: CASSPRRERISEQYF

J: TRBJ1-1
D: NA
V: TRBV7-8
size: NA
length: 13
DNA: TGTGCCAGCAGCTCTTTCCTTGACACTGAAGCTTTCTTT
CDR3: CASSSFLDTEAFF

J: TRBJ1-1
D: NA
V: TRBV28
size: NA
length: 14
DNA: TGTGCCAGCAGCCCTTCCCTCCAGAGGACTGAAGCTTTCTTT
CDR3: CASSPSLQRTEAFF

J: TRBJ2-5
D: NA
V: TRBV19
size: NA
length: 12
DNA: TGTGCCAGTAGTACCCGCCAGGGGACCCAGTACTTC
CDR3: CASSTRQGTQYF

J: TRBJ2-3
D: TRBD2
V: TRBV5-1
size: NA
length: 13
DNA: TGCGCCAGCAGTTCGGGGGGTGCGGATACGCAGTATTTT
CDR3: CASSSGGADTQYF

J: TRBJ2-2
D: NA
V: TRBV5-1
size: NA
length: 12
DNA: TGCGCCAGCAGCTTACAGGGCGGGGAGCTGTTTTTT
CDR3: CASSLQGGELFF

J: TRBJ2-1
D: NA
V: TRBV6-1
size: medium-sized
length: 15
DNA: TGTGCCAGCAGTGACGGTCAGACTAGGGGGAATGAGCAGTTCTTC
CDR3: CASSDGQTRGNEQFF

J: TRBJ2-7
D: NA
V: TRBV28
size: NA
length: 14
DNA: TGTGCCAGCACCAAGACGGGTCTCAACTACGAGCAGTACTTC
CDR3: CASTKTGLNYEQYF

J: TRBJ1-2
D: NA
V: TRBV28
size: NA
length: 14
DNA: TGTGCCAGCAGTCCGAGACCTACTTCCATCGGCTACACCTTC
CDR3: CASSPRPTSIGYTF

J: TRBJ2-7
D: NA
V: TRBV11-2
size: NA
length: 14
DNA: TGTGCCAGCAGCCGGGGGAACAGGGACCACGAGCAGTACTTC
CDR3: CASSRGNRDHEQYF

J: TRBJ2-5
D: TRBD2
V: TRBV5-3
size: NA
length: 19
DNA: TGTGCCAGAAGCGGCCCCGGGACTAGCGGGAGGGGGATCGGGGAGACCCAGTACTTC
CDR3: CARSGPGTSGRGIGETQYF

J: TRBJ1-1
D: NA
V: TRBV5-1
size: NA
length: 13
DNA: TGCGCCAGCGGGTTCGAATTGGGGACTGAAGCTTTCTTT
CDR3: CASGFELGTEAFF

J: TRBJ2-5
D: TRBD1
V: TRBV7-9
size: NA
length: 15
DNA: TGTGCCAGCAGCTTAGGGCGGACAGGGTGGGAGACCCAGTACTTC
CDR3: CASSLGRTGWETQYF

J: TRBJ2-1
D: NA
V: TRBV7-9
size: NA
length: 16
DNA: TGTGCCAGCAGTCTTGGGTGGGCAGGGCGCAAGAATGAGCAGTTCTTC
CDR3: CASSLGWAGRKNEQFF

J: TRBJ2-3
D: TRBD2
V: TRBV10-3
size: NA
length: 13
DNA: TGTGCCATCAGCAGACTAGCGGGAGACACGCAGTATTTT
CDR3: CAISRLAGDTQYF

J: TRBJ2-1
D: TRBD2
V: TRBV5-1
size: NA
length: 16
DNA: TGCGCCAGCAGCTGGGGACTAGCGGGAGTGTACAATGAGCAGTTCTTC
CDR3: CASSWGLAGVYNEQFF

J: TRBJ1-5
D: NA
V: TRBV6-1
size: NA
length: 12
DNA: TGTGCCAGCAGTGAAAAGGGTCAGCCCCAGCATTTT
CDR3: CASSEKGQPQHF

J: TRBJ2-1
D: NA
V: TRBV7-3
size: NA
length: 15
DNA: TGTGCCAGCAGCTTGGAGGGTGATATCTACAATGAGCAGTTCTTC
CDR3: CASSLEGDIYNEQFF

J: TRBJ2-5
D: NA
V: TRBV7-6
size: NA
length: 15
DNA: TGTGCCAGCAGCTTAGGAGCTAAGACGGGAGAGACCCAGTACTTC
CDR3: CASSLGAKTGETQYF

J: TRBJ2-2
D: TRBD2
V: TRBV10-2
size: NA
length: 18
DNA: TGCGCCAGCAGCGGGTCGCGGGCTAGCGGTGCGAACACCGGGGAGCTGTTTTTT
CDR3: CASSGSRASGANTGELFF

J: TRBJ2-2
D: TRBD2
V: TRBV5-1
size: NA
length: 17
DNA: TGCGCCAGCAGCGTACGACTAGCGGGAGGCGGAACCGGGGAGCTGTTTTTT
CDR3: CASSVRLAGGGTGELFF

J: TRBJ2-1
D: TRBD2
V: TRBV28
size: NA
length: 16
DNA: TGTGCCAGCAGTTCAAGACTAGCGGAGAATTACAATGAGCAGTTCTTC
CDR3: CASSSRLAENYNEQFF

J: TRBJ1-2
D: TRBD1
V: TRBV6-1
size: few
length: 14
DNA: TGTGCCAGCACTACAGGACAGGGAAAGTATGGCTACACCTTC
CDR3: CASTTGQGKYGYTF

J: TRBJ2-7
D: NA
V: TRBV10-3
size: NA
length: 14
DNA: TGTGCCATCAGTCCAGGGGAAGGCTCTCGGGAGCAGTACTTC
CDR3: CAISPGEGSREQYF

J: TRBJ2-1
D: NA
V: TRBV7-3
size: NA
length: 10
DNA: TGTGCCAGCAGGTTCTGGGAGCAGTTCTTC
CDR3: CASRFWEQFF

J: TRBJ2-1
D: TRBD2
V: TRBV5-1
size: NA
length: 14
DNA: TGCGCCAGCAGCACCGGGGGGGAGTACAATGAGCAGTTCTTC
CDR3: CASSTGGEYNEQFF

J: TRBJ2-7
D: TRBD2
V: TRBV7-2
size: NA
length: 14
DNA: TGTGCCAGCAGCCGGACTAGCGGAGCCTACGAGCAGTACTTC
CDR3: CASSRTSGAYEQYF